A single sample gave rise to the 17 T cell receptor beta chains below, sequenced in a study of identical twins listed by TCRdb under 2016. The library was built by means of 5' RACE. The sequencer listed for this sample is Illumina HiSeq 2000. TCRdb trimmed the raw reads at Q25, called clones with MiXCR and kept productive beta chains. Identical CDR3 protein sequences are pooled into one entry, listed with their most common genes and DNA. Recorded for this sample are some 660,000 distinct CDR3 sequences; over 8.5% of them occurred a single time. The ten biggest clones cover approximately 0.94% of the sample. This sample was shared with a second study, whose subject was yellow fever vaccine responses in identical twins.

Sequences were obtained from PBMCs. Receptors were obtained from a woman younger than 30 in good health.

The chain recombines TRBV27 with TRBJ2-2; D remains ambiguous. The V end was cut by 6 bases, the J end by 5 bases, with 13 bases between. This CDR3 is built from 14 residues. Germline loops: CDR1 MNHEY, CDR2 SMNVEV (reference sequence). The CDR3 here is CASSVQERTGELFF. Here the CDR3 DNA reads TGTGCCAGCAGCGTCCAGGAGAGAACCGGGGAGCTGTTTTTT.

This clonotype was detected a few times. This chain links TRBV4-2 with TRBJ2-6, with D perhaps TRBD1 or TRBD2 (5 bases each). Trimming took 5 bases from V and 0 from J, leaving 17 bases between them. The V gene's germline CDR1 is LGHNA and CDR2 YNFKEQ. The length of the CDR3 is 18 residues. CDR3 loop: CASSLTGTGNSGANVLTF. CDR3 sequence (DNA): TGTGCCAGCAGCTTAACCGGGACGGGGAACTCTGGGGCCAACGTCCTGACTTTC.

The genes are TRBV29-1 and TRBJ1-2; 7 bases match TRBD1. This CDR3 is built from 10 residues. V shed 5 bases, J shed 6 bases, and the junction held 0 bases outside the gene matches. The germline gives CDR1 SQVTM, CDR2 ANQGSEA. The CDR3 region has the DNA TGCAGCGTTCAGGGGGATGGCTACACCTTC. It codes for CSVQGDGYTF.

The rearrangement links TRBV10-3 to TRBJ2-5; the match to TRBD1 covers 10 bases. This CDR3 comprises 15 residues. CDR1 is ENHRY, CDR2 SYGVKD, per germline. Trimming cost V 6 bases and J 3 bases; bases outside gene matches: 7. The CDR3 DNA reads as TGTGCCATCAGAATAGCCGGGACAGGGGAAGAGACCCAGTACTTC. Its translation is CAIRIAGTGEETQYF.

There are a few counts of this clonotype. The gene calls are TRBV12-3 or TRBV12-4 and TRBJ2-3; 7 nucleotides match TRBD2. Trimming cost V 4 bases and J 1 base; bases outside gene matches: 11. The CDR3 has 17 residues. CDR3 residues: CASSSNAVAGGTDTQYF. The DNA for the CDR3 is TGTGCCAGCAGTTCTAACGCTGTAGCGGGTGGCACAGATACGCAGTATTTT.

This clonotype was detected only a few times. The chain uses TRBV7-9 and TRBJ2-5; 7 positions match TRBD2. Germline-derived CDR1 and CDR2 are SEHNR and FQNEAQ (reference sequence). The CDR3 has 17 amino acids. Trimming took 5 bases from V and 2 from J; bases not matched to a gene: 14. CDR3 in amino acids: CASSPSGRDYYQETQYF. CDR3 bases: TGTGCCAGCAGCCCCTCTGGGCGGGACTACTATCAAGAGACCCAGTACTTC. Combining the CDR3 with reference TRBV7-9 and TRBJ2-5 gives the whole variable domain DTGVSQNPRHKITKRGQNVTFRCDPISEHNRLYWYRQTLGQGPEFLTYFQNEAQLEKSRLLSDRFSAERPKGSFSTLEIQRTEQGDSAMYLCASSPSGRDYYQETQYFGPGTRLLVL.

This clonotype occurred many times. The rearrangement uses TRBV12-3 or TRBV12-4 and TRBJ1-3; weak D call: TRBD1 (6 bases). The V end was cut by 2 bases, the J end by 4 bases, with 15 bases between. The CDR3 is 16 residues long. The CDR3 here is CASSLTARGWGNTIYF. The CDR3 region has the DNA TGTGCCAGCAGTTTAACGGCCAGGGGTTGGGGAAACACCATATATTTT.

J is TRBJ2-1 and V is TRBV11-1, with no clear D. The CDR3 spans 12 residues. The V end was cut by 7 bases, the J end by 6 bases, with 10 bases between. Germline V gene lookup returns CDR1 SGHAT and CDR2 FQDESV (reference sequence). The CDR3 DNA reads as TGTGCCAGCACCGCTGGCTCCAATGAGCAGTTCTTC. It translates to CASTAGSNEQFF.

This clonotype was detected many times. The V gene is TRBV18, the J gene TRBJ2-3, with D possibly matching TRBD2 (5 bases). V lost 6 bases and J lost 8, with 21 bases in between. Germline V lookup: CDR1 KGHSH, CDR2 LQKENI. This CDR3 is built from 15 residues. CDR3: CASSERTVPSGTQYF. CDR3 coding DNA: TGTGCCAGCTCCGAACGGACGGTACCAAGCGGTACGCAGTATTTT.

This clonotype was observed a few times. This chain uses TRBV7-9 with TRBJ2-5; D gene unclear. Germline V lookup: CDR1 SEHNR, CDR2 FQNEAQ (reference sequence). This CDR3 comprises 15 residues. V was pared by 5 bases and J by 2 bases, with 15 bases between. The CDR3 nucleotides read TGTGCCAGCAGCAGGCGGACGGCTGGACAAGAGACCCAGTACTTC. Translating gives CASSRRTAGQETQYF.

This clonotype was seen only a few times. The CDR3 nucleotides are TGCAGCGTTGAAGAAGGGGGCTTGTACCAGTACTTC. Its protein is CSVEEGGLYQYF. The chain employs TRBV29-1 and TRBJ2-5; 7 bases align to TRBD1. V lost 0 bases to trimming and J lost 10 bases; unmatched junction nucleotides: 5. Germline V lookup: CDR1 SQVTM, CDR2 ANQGSEA. The CDR3 is 12 amino acids.

This clonotype was counted many times. This rearrangement joins TRBV3-1 to TRBJ2-3, with 7 positions matching TRBD1. CDR3 length: 16 amino acids. Germline V gives CDR1 LGHDT, CDR2 YNNKEL (reference sequence). Trimming cost V 1 base and J 4 bases; bases outside gene matches: 8. CDR3: CASSQGRGFYADTQYF. As DNA, the CDR3 is TGTGCCAGCAGCCAAGGCAGGGGGTTTTATGCAGATACGCAGTATTTT.

The CDR3 loop is CASSQTTSGILTDTQYF. As DNA, the CDR3 is TGCGCCAGCAGCCAAACGACTAGCGGGATACTCACAGATACGCAGTATTTT. The chain employs TRBV4-1 and TRBJ2-3, with 11 bases lining up with TRBD2. CDR1 MGHRA and CDR2 YSYEKL come from the germline V gene. The length of the CDR3 is 17 residues. V lost 2 bases and J lost 2; bases outside the gene matches: 6.

In this sample, this clonotype turned up many times. The chain links TRBV7-2 to TRBJ2-1; unclear D gene. The CDR3 contains 13 residues. Germline CDR1 reads SGHTA; CDR2 reads FQGNSA. Between the trimmed V and J ends, which lost 1 base and 9 bases, there was a span of 10 bases. The DNA for the CDR3 is TGTGCCAGCAGCTTAGATCCCTGGGGTGAGCAGTTCTTC. It specifies CASSLDPWGEQFF.

This clonotype was observed at least ten times. The chain combines TRBV12-3 or TRBV12-4 with TRBJ2-7; 7 bases match TRBD1. The ends lost 11 bases at V and 4 bases at J; junction bases unmatched: 11. The CDR3 sequence is 13 residues long. The CDR3 region has the DNA TGTGCCCCATGGGTGGGACAGTCTTACGAGCAGTACTTC. This sequence encodes CAPWVGQSYEQYF.

This clonotype was picked up a small number of times. J is TRBJ2-1 and V is TRBV6-1; 7 bases match TRBD2. V shed 8 bases, J shed 7 bases, and the junction held 8 bases outside the gene matches. CDR1 and CDR2 (germline): MNHNS, SASEGT. CDR3 size: 13 residues. The CDR3 protein is CASHWRERNEQFF. The CDR3 nucleotides are TGTGCCAGCCATTGGCGGGAGCGGAATGAGCAGTTCTTC.

A few counts support this clonotype. The chain has TRBV7-2 and TRBJ2-5, with no clear D. This CDR3 spans 15 amino acids. The germline gives CDR1 SGHTA, CDR2 FQGNSA. The V end lost 1 base, the J end lost 0 bases, and 9 bases lay between the germline ends. The CDR3 coding sequence is TGTGCCAGCAGCTTAGTAAACCAGGACCAAGAGACCCAGTACTTC. Translation: CASSLVNQDQETQYF.